The clone carrying this TCR beta chain was observed many times. This specimen belongs to a study of T cells in Graves' hyperthyroidism and ophthalmopathy. TCR beta CDR3 sequences were amplified from RNA transcripts. A set of HTBI primers served as the primers for a first-round RT-PCR of the TCR CDR3. TCRdb independently ran MiXCR on the multiplex PCR reads; one entry per CDR3 protein. The sample contains some 570,000 distinct CDR3 sequences, 14% of which appear only once. The CDR3 loop spans 14 amino acids. Germline CDR1 reads KGHSH; CDR2 reads LQKENI. Germline trimming cut 3 bases from V and 10 bases from J; bases unmatched to any gene: 11. Using around 10 ml of fresh peripheral blood, PBMCs were prepared.

This TCR was recovered from a woman aged 18-35 years with Graves' ophthalmopathy. Sequencing used blood. The V gene is TRBV18, the J gene TRBJ1-1; 7 bases map to TRBD1. The CDR3 DNA reads as TGTGCCAGCTCACCCCGACAGGGTGAGGTTGGAGCTTTCTTT. Translating gives CASSPRQGEVGAFF.